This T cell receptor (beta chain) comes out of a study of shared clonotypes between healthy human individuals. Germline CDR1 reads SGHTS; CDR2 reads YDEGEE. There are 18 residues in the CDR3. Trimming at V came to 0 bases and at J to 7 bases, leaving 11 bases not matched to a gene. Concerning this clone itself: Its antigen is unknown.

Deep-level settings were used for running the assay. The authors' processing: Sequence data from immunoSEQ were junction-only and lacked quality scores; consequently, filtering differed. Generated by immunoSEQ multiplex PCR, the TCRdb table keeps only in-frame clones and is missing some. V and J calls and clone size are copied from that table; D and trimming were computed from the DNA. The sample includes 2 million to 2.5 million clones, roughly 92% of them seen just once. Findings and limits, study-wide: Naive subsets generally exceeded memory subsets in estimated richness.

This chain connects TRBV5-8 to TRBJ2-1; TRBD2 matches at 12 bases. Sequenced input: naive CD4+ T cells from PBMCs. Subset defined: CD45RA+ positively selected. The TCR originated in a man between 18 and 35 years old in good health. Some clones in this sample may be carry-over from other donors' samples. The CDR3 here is CASSLGLAGDPRGNEQFF. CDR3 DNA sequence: TGTGCCAGCAGCTTGGGACTAGCGGGAGACCCAAGGGGGAATGAGCAGTTCTTC.